Listed below are T cell receptor beta chains from one sample, sequenced in a study of shared clonotypes between healthy human individuals. Sequencing was performed with immunoSEQ multiplex PCR; in TCRdb, only in-frame clones are kept and a portion is missing. This table holds some 550,000 clones, roughly 97% found once. Sequenced: naive CD4+ T cells sorted from blood. The receptors were gathered from a woman in her twenties or thirties in good health. Each CDR3 is given with its conserved first and last residue. The D gene is left open where the match is weak. Not every row has a clone size; where given, it reads once, few, many or a size class.

TRBV29-1	NA	TRBD1	TRBJ2-3	CSVGQGSSTDTQYF	TGCAGCGTTGGACAGGGTTCTAGCACAGATACGCAGTATTTT
TRBV6-1	NA	NA	TRBJ1-2	CAGRDSKLTNYGYTF	TGTGCCGGAAGGGACTCCAAACTAACTAACTATGGCTACACCTTC
TRBV5-1	NA	TRBD1	TRBJ2-2	CASTRSTGAAPGTGELFF	TGCGCCAGCACCCGGTCCACAGGGGCTGCTCCGGGGACCGGGGAGCTGTTTTTT
TRBV6-5	NA	NA	TRBJ1-3	CASSLGGFNSGNTIYF	TGTGCCAGCAGTTTGGGGGGCTTCAACTCTGGAAACACCATATATTTT
TRBV28	NA	NA	TRBJ1-6	CASFQQTVGSPLHF	TGTGCCAGCTTCCAGCAAACAGTCGGTTCACCCCTCCACTTT
TRBV7-9	NA	NA	TRBJ1-1	CASSRMGGPEAFF	TGTGCCAGCAGCCGGATGGGGGGTCCTGAAGCTTTCTTT
TRBV7-9	NA	TRBD1	TRBJ2-3	CASSSNRGTGGTDTQYF	TGTGCCAGCAGCTCGAATAGGGGGACAGGGGGAACAGATACGCAGTATTTT
TRBV30	NA	NA	TRBJ1-1	CAWTFLKPGRPLNTEAFF	TGTGCCTGGACTTTTCTGAAGCCGGGACGGCCTTTGAACACTGAAGCTTTCTTT
TRBV6-5	once	NA	TRBJ1-6	CASSRTVVNSPLHF	TGTGCCAGCAGTCGTACCGTCGTTAATTCACCCCTCCACTTT
TRBV21-1	NA	NA	TRBJ1-2	CASSKARGWGNYGYTF	TGTGCCAGCAGCAAAGCCCGGGGATGGGGTAACTATGGCTACACCTTC
TRBV5-1	NA	NA	TRBJ1-3	CASSIGTESLTIYF	TGCGCCAGCAGCATCGGGACCGAATCCCTCACCATATATTTT
TRBV11-2	NA	TRBD2	TRBJ2-7	CASSPTSGSYEQYF	TGTGCCAGCAGCCCGACTAGCGGCTCCTACGAGCAGTACTTC
TRBV7-9	NA	NA	TRBJ1-3	CASRTTGTYLGNTIYF	TGTGCCAGCAGAACCACCGGGACTTACCTTGGAAACACCATATATTTT
TRBV5-6	NA	NA	TRBJ1-1	CASSLFDQALTEAFF	TGTGCCAGCAGCTTGTTTGATCAGGCTCTCACTGAAGCTTTCTTT